This entry lists 2 T cell receptor beta chains sequenced from one sample in a study of T-cell memory formation after mild COVID-19. TCRdb redid the calling of the 5' RACE reads with MiXCR, one entry per CDR3 protein. The table records about 350,000 distinct CDR3 sequences, roughly an eighth of them present only once. The sample consisted of PBMCs or a T cell subset sorted from them (not recorded which). These TCRs come from a man aged 18 to 29 who had mild COVID-19 (a few samples of this study predate the infection). Cell type and time point are not known.

This clonotype was counted only a few times. This chain uses TRBV12-3 or TRBV12-4 with TRBJ1-1, with D tentatively TRBD1 (6 bases). With 6 bases removed from V and 4 bases from J, the gap between germline ends came to 15 bases. The CDR3 is 14 amino acids. The CDR3: CASSLQGQGTEAFF. The CDR3 DNA reads TGTGCCAGCAGCCTACAGGGTCAAGGCACTGAAGCTTTCTTT.

V usage is TRBV12-3 or TRBV12-4 and J usage is TRBJ1-2; tentative D call: TRBD1 (5 bases). CDR3 size: 17 residues. Trimming left V 0 bases short and J 4 bases short, with 18 bases between. The CDR3 sequence: CASSLADLGAGRYGYTF. In DNA, the CDR3 is TGTGCCAGCAGTTTAGCGGACCTCGGGGCAGGCCGCTATGGCTACACCTTC.